This T cell receptor (beta chain) was retrieved from a study of CD8+ T cells in alopecia areata. After isolation, RNA underwent reverse transcription to generate cDNA as the sequencing template. TCRdb keeps only in-frame clones here, not all; method: immunoSEQ multiplex PCR. Among approximately 150,000 clones listed, approximately 70% were seen once. General observations from the study: Shared TCR sequences were less clear between patients than in mice, possibly partly from HLA diversity.

This CDR3 has 14 amino acids. Germline loops: CDR1 SGDLS, CDR2 YYNGEE. V lost 0 bases, J lost 4 bases, and 2 bases stayed unmatched. A single count supports this clone. Its antigen is unknown. This chain connects TRBV9 to TRBJ2-7; 9 bases map to TRBD2. The sequence was collected from a human donor with alopecia areata. Sequenced material: CD8+ T cells sorted from blood, taken at week 0. CDR3 residues: CASSVASGEYEQYF. In DNA, the CDR3 is TGTGCCAGCAGCGTAGCTAGCGGGGAATACGAGCAGTACTTC. The full variable domain, with the rest looked up from reference TRBV9 and TRBJ2-7, is DSGVTQTPKHLITATGQRVTLRCSPRSGDLSVYWYQQSLDQGLQFLIQYYNGEERAKGNILERFSAQQFPDLHSELNLSSLELGDSALYFCASSVASGEYEQYFGPGTRLTVT.